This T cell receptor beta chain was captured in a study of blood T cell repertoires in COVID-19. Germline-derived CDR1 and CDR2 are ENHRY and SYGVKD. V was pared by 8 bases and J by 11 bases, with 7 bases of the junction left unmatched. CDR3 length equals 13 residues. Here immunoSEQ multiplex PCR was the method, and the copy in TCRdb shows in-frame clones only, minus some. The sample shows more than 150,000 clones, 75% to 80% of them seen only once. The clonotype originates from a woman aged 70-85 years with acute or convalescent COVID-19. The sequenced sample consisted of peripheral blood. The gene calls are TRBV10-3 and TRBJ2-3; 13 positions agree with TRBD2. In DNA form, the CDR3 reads TGTGCCATCGACAGGACTAGCGGGGGTTTGCAGTATTTT. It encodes CAIDRTSGGLQYF.